The 5 T cell receptor beta chains below come from one sample, sequenced in a study of T cell clones after liver transplantation. The repertoire was sequenced with immunoSEQ multiplex PCR; TCRdb's copy has only in-frame clones and lacks some. The sample records more than 95,000 clones, 75% to 90% being singletons. The sequencing used CD4+ T cells from blood, collected before liver transplant. All receptors come from a human donor who received a liver transplant.

The chain combines TRBV2 with TRBJ1-5; tentatively, D is TRBD1 (5 bases). Germline values: CDR1 SNHLY, CDR2 FYNNEI. V was shortened by 4 bases and J by 6 bases, with 16 bases between the two germline ends. The CDR3 length is 15 residues. The CDR3 is CASSVGDREAQPQHF. In nucleotides, the CDR3 is TGTGCCAGCAGTGTAGGGGATCGAGAGGCTCAGCCCCAGCATTTT.

J is TRBJ1-1 and V is TRBV29-1; D not resolved. V dropped 3 bases and J dropped 6 bases, with 17 bases sitting between them. The CDR3 sequence is 14 residues long. Looked up from germline, CDR1 is SQVTM and CDR2 is ANQGSEA. Here the CDR3 DNA reads TGCAGCGTTGAGTTTTCTGGTCTGATGGCTGAAGCTTTCTTT. This codes for CSVEFSGLMAEAFF.

The chain couples TRBV10-3 to TRBJ2-1, with TRBD1 as a possible D gene (5 bases). The V and J ends lost 0 bases and 5 bases respectively, with 8 bases between them. This CDR3 is 14 amino acids long. Looked up from germline, CDR1 is ENHRY and CDR2 is SYGVKD. The CDR3 loop reads CAISESNRNNEQFF. The CDR3 bases are TGTGCCATCAGTGAGTCGAACAGGAACAATGAGCAGTTCTTC.

This clone has just a few counts. The V and J genes are TRBV4-1 and TRBJ1-6; D may be TRBD1 (6 bases). The CDR3 covers 16 residues. V was cut by 2 bases and J by 8 bases, with 16 bases left in between. Germline V gene data show CDR1 as MGHRA and CDR2 as YSYEKL. In nucleotides, the CDR3 is TGCGCCAGCAGCCAACAACAGGGTGATGGGTATTCACCCCTCCACTTT. This encodes CASSQQQGDGYSPLHF.

The chain joins TRBV11-1 to TRBJ2-7; TRBD2 is a possible D gene (5 bases). The CDR3 runs 13 residues. Per germline, CDR1 SGHAT and CDR2 FQDESV (reference sequence). V shed 5 bases and J shed 1 base, with 9 bases lying between them. The CDR3 is CASSRGSSYEQYF. CDR3 coding DNA: TGTGCCAGCAGCCGGGGAAGTTCCTACGAGCAGTACTTC. The whole variable domain, filled in from reference TRBV11-1 and TRBJ2-7, reads EAEVAQSPRYKITEKSQAVAFWCDPISGHATLYWYRQILGQGPELLVQFQDESVVDDSQLPKDRFSAERLKGVDSTLKIQPAELGDSAMYLCASSRGSSYEQYFGPGTRLTVT.